This TCR beta chain was sequenced in a study of cytomegalovirus exposure and HLA in healthy donors. Study outcomes and limitations: Across donors, most TCRs were seen rarely, yet some public ones were widespread. The authors enumerated 150 to 200 TCR beta chains as linked to cytomegalovirus.

To note about this clone: What it binds is unknown.

CDR3 length: 23 amino acids. Trimming cost V 1 base and J 1 base; bases outside gene matches: 27. Germline values: CDR1 KGHSH, CDR2 LQKENI. The table came from immunoSEQ multiplex PCR; TCRdb's copy has only in-frame clones and leaves some out. The table includes around 220,000 clones, around 88% detected once. The specimen was PBMCs. The clonotype was recovered from a woman aged 18-30 years in good health and CMV-seronegative. This chain links TRBV18 with TRBJ2-7; 8 bases agree with TRBD2. The CDR3 loop reads CASSPQRSPTGSGSLRLSYEQYF. CDR3 in DNA: TGTGCCAGCTCACCACAGCGGTCCCCCACGGGCAGCGGGAGCCTTAGGTTATCCTACGAGCAGTACTTC.